The 15 T cell receptor beta chains below were found in one sample sequenced in a study of T cell clones after liver transplantation. TCRbeta sequences of proliferating CFSE-low MLR cells were labeled alloreactive. Their antigen targets remain unknown. The repertoire was sequenced with immunoSEQ multiplex PCR; TCRdb's copy has only in-frame clones and lacks some. The sample has more than 2,000 clones; under 25% are singletons. The sample was CD8+ T cells from cultured PBMCs. The receptors stem from a human patient who received a liver transplant. Some T cells may arise from the graft donor.

The chain employs TRBV2 and TRBJ2-2, with TRBD1 as a possible D gene (6 bases). Germline V gene data show CDR1 as SNHLY and CDR2 as FYNNEI. The CDR3 runs 19 residues. Between the trimmed V and J ends, which lost 1 base and 0 bases, there was a span of 18 bases. CDR3 residues: CASSEDRVEGDSNTGELFF. The CDR3 DNA sequence: TGTGCCAGCAGTGAAGACAGGGTTGAGGGGGATTCGAACACCGGGGAGCTGTTTTTT.

In this sample, this clone turned up many times. A much more abundant neighbour one base away suggests this may be a read error. In the same sample, other DNA sequences code for this CDR3. V gene TRBV11-2 combines with J gene TRBJ2-6, with a possible D match to TRBD2 (9 bases). Germline values: CDR1 SGHAT, CDR2 FQNNGV. Trimming cost V 11 bases and J 0 bases, with 20 bases left between them. CDR3 size: 17 residues. The CDR3 protein is CARGGGQVSSGANVLTF. CDR3 DNA: TGTGCCCGCGGGGGGGGACAGGTTAGCTCTGGGGCCAACGTCCTGACTTTC.

The chain links TRBV5-4 to TRBJ2-2; D is unclear. Trimming took off 0 bases at V and 3 bases at J, with 3 bases between the two ends. Germline V gene data show CDR1 as SGHNT and CDR2 as YYREEE (reference sequence). This CDR3 is 13 amino acids long. The CDR3 loop reads CASSLVDTGELFF. Here the CDR3 DNA reads TGTGCCAGCAGCTTGGTCGACACCGGGGAGCTGTTTTTT.

This clone has only a few counts. The gene calls are TRBV11-2 and TRBJ2-1, with D possibly being TRBD1 or TRBD2 (5 bases each). The CDR3 consists of 16 residues. Trimming took 3 bases from V and 1 from J, leaving 13 bases between them. Germline loops: CDR1 SGHAT, CDR2 FQNNGV. The CDR3 nucleotides are TGTGCCAGCAGCTTGTTGGGGACGCCGTCCTACAATGAGCAGTTCTTC. As protein: CASSLLGTPSYNEQFF.

This clone has ten or more counts. A far bigger clonotype differs at one base, so this is likely a read error. The chain carries TRBV11-2 and TRBJ2-6, with D perhaps TRBD1 (8 bases). The CDR3 is made up of 17 amino acids. Germline V CDR1 and CDR2: SGHAT, FQNNGV. In nucleotides, the CDR3 is TGTGCCAGCGGGGGGGGACAGGTTATCTCTAGGGCCAACGTCCTGACTTTC. As protein: CASGGGQVISRANVLTF. Full variable domain (remainder filled in from reference TRBV11-2 and TRBJ2-6): EAGVAQSPRYKIIEKRQSVAFWCNPISGHATLYWYQQILGQGPKLLIQFQNNGVVDDSQLPKDRFSAERLKGVDSTLKIQPAKLEDSAVYLCASGGGQVISRANVLTFGAGSRLTVL.

Regarding this clone: An end of the junction does not agree with germline; a read error may underlie this. The CDR3 DNA reads TGTGCCAGCAGTGAATATATGGTCGCTGGAGGGGAGACCCATTACTTC. It yields the protein CASSEYMVAGGETHYF. The V and J genes are TRBV25-1 and TRBJ2-5, with D possibly TRBD2 on 6 matching bases. CDR1 and CDR2 (germline): MGHDK, SYGVNS. The CDR3 contains 16 residues.

The V call is TRBV6-1, the J call TRBJ2-5; D ambiguous. The V gene's germline CDR1 is MNHNS and CDR2 SASEGT. V was shortened by 6 bases and J by 4 bases, with 3 bases between the two germline ends. The CDR3 extends over 10 amino acids. The CDR3 nucleotides read TGTGCCAGCAGGGGAGAGACCCAGTACTTC. It yields the protein CASRGETQYF.

In this sample, this clone turned up once. One end of the junction fails to match germline, which may point to a read error. V is TRBV6-5 and J is TRBJ2-7; D call uncertain. This CDR3 contains 13 residues. Germline values: CDR1 MNHEY, CDR2 SVGAGI. The CDR3, as DNA: TGTGCCTGCAGACTGTCAGGAGCCCACGAGCAGTACTTC. As protein: CACRLSGAHEQYF.

The V gene is TRBV19, the J gene TRBJ2-1; D is uncertain. Germline values: CDR1 LNHDA, CDR2 SQIVND (reference sequence). The CDR3 has 13 residues. Trimming cost V 3 bases and J 7 bases, with 10 bases left between them. The CDR3 DNA reads TGTGCCAGTAGTATCATCTGGAATAATGAGCAGTTCTTC. Amino acid sequence: CASSIIWNNEQFF.

In this sample, this clone is medium-sized (0.01 to 0.1%). The chain links TRBV2 to TRBJ1-4, with D hard to call. The CDR3 covers 15 residues. CDR1 is SNHLY, CDR2 FYNNEI, per germline. V lost 2 bases and J 0 bases, leaving 7 bases between the germline ends. CDR3 nucleotide sequence: TGTGCCAGCAGTGAACTCACCGCAACTAATGAAAAACTGTTTTTT. This encodes CASSELTATNEKLFF.

This rearrangement joins TRBV4-3 to TRBJ2-1; TRBD2 matches at 9 bases. CDR1 LGHNA and CDR2 YSLEER come from the germline V gene. Germline trimming cut 1 base from V and 5 bases from J; bases unmatched to any gene: 3. The CDR3 totals 15 residues. CDR3: CASSQVASGNNEQFF. CDR3 DNA sequence: TGCGCCAGCAGCCAAGTCGCTAGCGGGAACAATGAGCAGTTCTTC.

This clone was recorded a few times. J is TRBJ2-7 and V is TRBV5-4, with 8 positions matching TRBD2. CDR1 is SGHNT and CDR2 is YYREEE in the germline V gene (reference sequence). This CDR3 spans 16 amino acids. Trimming at V came to 4 bases and at J to 7 bases, leaving 16 bases not matched to a gene. Here the CDR3 DNA reads TGTGCCAGCAGCCAAGAGGCAAGCGGGAGAAGGTGGGAGCAGTACTTC. This codes for CASSQEASGRRWEQYF.

The chain has TRBV19 and TRBJ1-2; D remains unclear. This CDR3 is built from 17 residues. Germline V gives CDR1 LNHDA, CDR2 SQIVND (reference sequence). V was trimmed by 7 bases and J by 2 bases, leaving 23 bases between them. This CDR3 reads CASTVWALAGDNYGYTF. The CDR3 nucleotides read TGTGCCAGTACCGTATGGGCCCTGGCGGGTGACAACTATGGCTACACCTTC.

With regard to this clone: A far larger clone differs by one base, so this is likely a read error. Other DNA sequences within the sample encode an identical CDR3. The rearrangement joins TRBV11-2 to TRBJ2-6; 10 bases align to TRBD2. This CDR3 is built from 17 residues. CDR1 is SGHAT and CDR2 is FQNNGV in the germline V gene. CDR3 region: CASGGGQVSSGANVLTF. The DNA of the CDR3 is TGCGCCAGCGGGGGGGGACAGGTTAGCTCTGGGGCCAACGTCCTGACTTTC.

Turning to this clone: A clone one base away is much larger, so this may be a read error. The chain couples TRBV11-2 to TRBJ2-6, with D perhaps TRBD1 or TRBD2 (6 bases each). The germline V gene encodes CDR1 SGHAT and CDR2 FQNNGV. V was cut by 8 bases and J by 2 bases, with 19 bases left in between. This CDR3 has 17 amino acids. The CDR3 spells CASGGRQVIAGANVLTF. CDR3 nucleotides: TGTGCCAGCGGGGGGCGACAGGTTATCGCTGGGGCCAACGTCCTGACTTTC. Based on the CDR3 plus reference TRBV11-2 and TRBJ2-6, the full variable domain is EAGVAQSPRYKIIEKRQSVAFWCNPISGHATLYWYQQILGQGPKLLIQFQNNGVVDDSQLPKDRFSAERLKGVDSTLKIQPAKLEDSAVYLCASGGRQVIAGANVLTFGAGSRLTVL.